The rows below give T cell receptor beta chains drawn from one sample of a study of neurological immune-mediated disorders. Each CDR3 protein gets one entry after TCRdb re-called the 5' RACE reads with MiXCR. The sample contains around 60,000 distinct CDR3 sequences, about 11% of which appear only once. Sequenced input: PBMCs. These receptors all come from a male donor with HTLV-1-associated myelopathy (HAM/TSP). Each CDR3 is given with its conserved first and last residue. D genes are given only for firm matches. For some rows the clone size is stated as once, few or many, or as a class when expanded; others skip it.

j_gene,v_gene,abundance,d_gene,CDR3nt,CDR3aa
TRBJ1-2,TRBV6-5,.,.,TGTGCCAGCAGTTACTCCCCTAAGACGACCTATGGCTACACCTTC,CASSYSPKTTYGYTF
TRBJ2-1,TRBV20-1,many,TRBD1,TGCAGTGCTAGAGCCCTAACAGGGGGTGGTCACTACAATGAGCAGTTCTTC,CSARALTGGGHYNEQFF
TRBJ1-2,TRBV20-1,many,TRBD1,TGCAGTGCTACAACAGGGGCCTATGGCTACACCTTC,CSATTGAYGYTF
TRBJ2-4,TRBV11-2,.,.,TGTGCCAGCAGCTCGTCGCCCGTAGCCAAAAACATTCAGTACTTC,CASSSSPVAKNIQYF
TRBJ2-7,TRBV5-5,many,.,TGTGCCAGCAGTCGAATTACCTACGAGCAGTACTTC,CASSRITYEQYF
TRBJ1-3,TRBV3-1,many,.,TGTGCCAGCAGCCAAGGGACTCGCTCTGGAAACACCATATATTTT,CASSQGTRSGNTIYF
TRBJ2-3,TRBV11-3,.,.,TGTGCCAGCCGCCGGGGGCGGGGGCCCACAGATACGCAGTATTTT,CASRRGRGPTDTQYF
TRBJ1-2,TRBV6-5,few,.,TGTGCCAGCAGTTCCCAGACAGGATTGGGCTATGGCTACACCTTC,CASSSQTGLGYGYTF
TRBJ2-3,TRBV10-3,many,TRBD2,TGTGCCATCACCCCCGGGGGGGCCGATACGCAGTATTTT,CAITPGGADTQYF
TRBJ1-2,TRBV5-1,many,.,TGCGCCAGCAGTTCCGACAGTTCCGTTACCTATGGCTACACCTTC,CASSSDSSVTYGYTF
TRBJ2-4,TRBV29-1,many,TRBD2,TGCAGCGTTGAATTTAATTTAGCGGGTTCCAAAAACATTCAGTACTTC,CSVEFNLAGSKNIQYF
TRBJ1-6,TRBV7-3,many,TRBD1,TGTGCCAGCAGCACCGGGACAGGGGTCAATTCACCCCTCCACTTT,CASSTGTGVNSPLHF
TRBJ1-6,TRBV5-8,many,.,TGTGCCAGCAGCTCGGGTGCACGGGGGGGGCGAAATTCACCCCTCCACTTT,CASSSGARGGRNSPLHF
TRBJ2-3,TRBV15,many,TRBD2,TGTGCCACCAGCAGAGTTAGCGGGGGGGCTCAAGATACGCAGTATTTT,CATSRVSGGAQDTQYF
TRBJ2-3,TRBV6-4,many,.,TGTGCCAGCAGTCTCCGGACTGGAGGTCAAGATACGCAGTATTTT,CASSLRTGGQDTQYF
TRBJ1-6,TRBV6-1,many,TRBD1,TGTGCCAGCAGCCCTGGACAGGGCACTTCACCCCTCCACTTT,CASSPGQGTSPLHF
TRBJ1-5,TRBV6-1,many,TRBD1,TGTGCCAGCAGTTCCAACAGGGGGCTCAGCAATCAGCCCCAGCATTTT,CASSSNRGLSNQPQHF
TRBJ2-3,TRBV7-2,many,.,TGTGCCAGCAGCTTAAGCGTCAACACAGATACGCAGTATTTT,CASSLSVNTDTQYF
TRBJ1-3,TRBV29-1,.,.,TGCAGCGTTGAAGGGGTTGGAAACACCATATATTTT,CSVEGVGNTIYF
TRBJ2-5,TRBV5-5,.,.,TGTGCCAGCAGCTTAGGTCACCAGGTCTTCCAAGAGACCCAGTACTTC,CASSLGHQVFQETQYF
TRBJ2-5,TRBV18,medium-sized,TRBD1,TGTGCCAGCTCACCAGACAGGGAGCCGACCCAGTACTTC,CASSPDREPTQYF
TRBJ2-6,TRBV20-1,many,.,TGCAGTGCCCCAAGGGCCTCTGGGGCCAACGTCCTGACTTTC,CSAPRASGANVLTF
TRBJ2-3,TRBV5-1,many,.,TGCGCCAGCAGCCCAATTGGGGGCGTGGGCACAGATACGCAGTATTTT,CASSPIGGVGTDTQYF
TRBJ1-3,TRBV10-3,many,.,TGTGCCATCAGTGAGTCAGGCCAGCCATACTCTGGAAACACCATATATTTT,CAISESGQPYSGNTIYF
TRBJ1-2,TRBV10-2,many,.,TGCGCCAGCAGGACAGTCAACGAGGGCTACACCTTC,CASRTVNEGYTF
TRBJ2-1,TRBV5-1,many,.,TGCGCCAGCAGCCCACGAGAGTACTACAATGAGCAGTTCTTC,CASSPREYYNEQFF
TRBJ1-5,TRBV28,.,.,TGTGCCAGCAGTCCCCCTCAGGGGCAGCCCCAGCATTTT,CASSPPQGQPQHF
TRBJ2-7,TRBV27,many,.,TGTGCCATACTTACGGGACGAGGGAGCGGTTACGAGCAGTACTTC,CAILTGRGSGYEQYF
TRBJ2-3,TRBV7-2,many,.,TGTGCCAGCAGCTCCGCGGGAAGGGGAGATACGCAGTATTTT,CASSSAGRGDTQYF
TRBJ2-3,TRBV6-5,many,.,TGTGCCAGCAGTTACTCGATGGGTGCAGATACGCAGTATTTT,CASSYSMGADTQYF
TRBJ1-5,TRBV29-1,many,TRBD1,TGCAGCGTAGCCACCCGGACAGGGTTCGATCAGCCCCAGCATTTT,CSVATRTGFDQPQHF
TRBJ2-1,TRBV20-1,many,.,TGCAGTGCTAGAGAAGGGGCTTTTGAGCAGTTCTTC,CSAREGAFEQFF
TRBJ2-1,TRBV7-2,.,.,TGTGCCAGCAGCTTAGAATCAGGGAGCAATGAGCAGTTCTTC,CASSLESGSNEQFF
TRBJ1-2,TRBV20-1,many,.,TGCAGTGCTAGAGTTCTTAGGGAGGAACCCTATGGCTACACCTTC,CSARVLREEPYGYTF
TRBJ2-7,TRBV5-1,many,.,TGCGCCAGCAGCTGGTGGGACAAGTTTTTGGGTTACGAGCAGTACTTC,CASSWWDKFLGYEQYF
TRBJ1-1,TRBV6-2/TRBV6-3,.,.,TGCGCCAGCAGTAACATAGGCAGGGGTCGAAATGAAGCTTTCTTT,CASSNIGRGRNEAFF
TRBJ1-2,TRBV12-3/TRBV12-4,many,.,TGTGCCAGCAAAATCAGTGTCGGCTATGGCTACACCTTC,CASKISVGYGYTF
TRBJ2-3,TRBV7-2,.,TRBD1,TGTGCCAGCAGCCTACGAACAGGGGGCGGAGATACGCAGTATTTT,CASSLRTGGGDTQYF
TRBJ2-3,TRBV20-1,many,.,TGCAGTGCTGAATTTACAGGGGGGGCAGATACGCAGTATTTT,CSAEFTGGADTQYF